Listed here are 9 T cell receptor beta chains from one sample, sequenced in a study of blood T cell repertoires in COVID-19. Profiled with immunoSEQ multiplex PCR; TCRdb holds only in-frame clones, not every one. This sample yields about 170,000 clones, of which 79% are seen a single time; roughly 20% belongs to the top ten. The specimen sequenced was PBMCs or T cells enriched from blood (not recorded which). The source is a woman in her 70s in a cohort exposed to, infected with or recovered from COVID-19 (not recorded which).

This rearrangement joins TRBV9 to TRBJ2-1; D is unresolved. Trimming took off 3 bases at V and 9 bases at J, with 7 bases between the two ends. This CDR3 comprises 11 residues. The germline V gene encodes CDR1 SGDLS and CDR2 YYNGEE. CDR3 protein: CASSGRGEQFF. The CDR3, as DNA: TGTGCCAGCAGCGGGAGAGGTGAGCAGTTCTTC.

The rearrangement uses TRBV25-1 and TRBJ2-7; D is undetermined. This CDR3 has 13 amino acids. Trimming stripped 2 bases from V and 4 bases from J, with 9 bases between. CDR1 is MGHDK and CDR2 is SYGVNS in the germline V gene. CDR3 in DNA: TGTGCCAGCAGTGAACCGGGTTTATACGAGCAGTACTTC. Translating gives CASSEPGLYEQYF.

The chain recombines TRBV19 with TRBJ2-1; 8 bases match TRBD2. Losses at the gene ends were 11 bases for V and 4 bases for J; bases not matched to a gene: 7. CDR3 size: 13 residues. Germline V gives CDR1 LNHDA, CDR2 SQIVND (reference sequence). The CDR3 region is CAEYREGYNEQFF. The CDR3 region has the DNA TGTGCCGAGTACCGGGAGGGATACAATGAGCAGTTCTTC.

This clone is a singleton in its sample. CDR3 residues: CAITPGGVANEQYF. CDR3 bases: TGTGCCATCACGCCGGGGGGGGTAGCGAACGAGCAGTACTTC. The rearrangement joins TRBV10-3 to TRBJ2-7; 8 bases line up with TRBD2. Germline CDR1 reads ENHRY; CDR2 reads SYGVKD. J gave up 5 bases and V 7 bases, and 10 bases lay outside the gene matches. This CDR3 spans 14 amino acids.

This chain links TRBV4-2 with TRBJ2-4, with TRBD1 as a possible D gene (5 bases). The CDR3 is 16 amino acids. Trimming stripped 0 bases from V and 1 base from J, with 10 bases between. Germline CDR1 LGHNA, CDR2 YNFKEQ. This chain's CDR3 is CASSQDPKGAKNIQYF. The CDR3 region has the DNA TGTGCCAGCAGCCAAGACCCCAAGGGGGCCAAAAACATTCAGTACTTC.

This clone was seen only a few times. The V and J genes are TRBV6-5 and TRBJ1-6, with 10 bases identical to TRBD1. The V and J ends lost 0 bases and 10 bases, in that order; junction bases with no gene match: 6. CDR1 is MNHEY and CDR2 is SVGAGI in the germline V gene. The CDR3 sequence is 16 residues long. CDR3 sequence (DNA): TGTGCCAGCAGTTACTCGACAGGGGGCTATGGGTCACCCCTCCACTTT. Residues: CASSYSTGGYGSPLHF.

This chain's CDR3 is CASRRNPTGGAGEQYF. In nucleotides, the CDR3 is TGCGCCAGCAGACGAAACCCGACAGGGGGCGCGGGCGAGCAGTACTTC. The chain is built from TRBV5-1 and TRBJ2-7; 10 nucleotides line up with TRBD1. Germline CDR1 SGHRS, CDR2 YFSETQ. With V trimmed by 5 bases and J by 6 bases, 14 bases remained unmatched. The CDR3 runs 16 residues.

This rearrangement joins TRBV5-6 to TRBJ1-1; 10 bases align to TRBD1. The trim removed 5 bases at V and 2 bases at J, leaving 6 bases unmatched. This CDR3 has 15 amino acids. Germline V gene data show CDR1 as SGHDT and CDR2 as YYEEEE. The CDR3 protein is CASSLTGGGNTEAFF. The CDR3, as DNA: TGTGCCAGCAGTTTGACAGGGGGCGGAAACACTGAAGCTTTCTTT.

The chain combines TRBV5-1 with TRBJ1-1; TRBD1 is a possible D gene (5 bases). The V and J ends lost 0 bases and 4 bases respectively, with 16 bases between them. The CDR3 sequence is 16 residues long. Germline assignment: CDR1 SGHRS and CDR2 YFSETQ. The CDR3 here is CASSLVLRGGATEAFF. The CDR3, as DNA: TGCGCCAGCAGCTTGGTGTTACGGGGGGGAGCCACTGAAGCTTTCTTT.